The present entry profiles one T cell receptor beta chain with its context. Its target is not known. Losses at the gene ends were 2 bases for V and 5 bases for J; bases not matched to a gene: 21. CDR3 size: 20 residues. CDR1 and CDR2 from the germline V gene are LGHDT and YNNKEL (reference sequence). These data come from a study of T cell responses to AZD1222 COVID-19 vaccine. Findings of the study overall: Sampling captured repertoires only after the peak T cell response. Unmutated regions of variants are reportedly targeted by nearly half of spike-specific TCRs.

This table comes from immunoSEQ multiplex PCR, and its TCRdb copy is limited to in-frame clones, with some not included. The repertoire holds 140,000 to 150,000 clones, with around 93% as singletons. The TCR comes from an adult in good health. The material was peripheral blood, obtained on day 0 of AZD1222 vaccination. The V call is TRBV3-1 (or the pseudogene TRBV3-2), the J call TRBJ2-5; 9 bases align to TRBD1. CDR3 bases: TGTGCCAGCAGCCAATTAGGTTTGACACCCGGGGACAGGGCCCGGGAGACCCAGTACTTC. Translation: CASSQLGLTPGDRARETQYF.